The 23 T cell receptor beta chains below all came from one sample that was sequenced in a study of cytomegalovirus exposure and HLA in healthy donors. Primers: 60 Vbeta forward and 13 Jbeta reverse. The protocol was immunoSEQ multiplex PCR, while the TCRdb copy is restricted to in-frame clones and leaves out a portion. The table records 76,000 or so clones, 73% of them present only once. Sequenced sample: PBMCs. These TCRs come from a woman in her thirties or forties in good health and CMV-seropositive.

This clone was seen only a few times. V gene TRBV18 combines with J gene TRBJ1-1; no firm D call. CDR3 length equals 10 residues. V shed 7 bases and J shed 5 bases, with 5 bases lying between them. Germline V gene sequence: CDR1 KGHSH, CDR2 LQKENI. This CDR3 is CASYGTEAFF. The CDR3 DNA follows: TGTGCCAGCTACGGGACTGAAGCTTTCTTT.

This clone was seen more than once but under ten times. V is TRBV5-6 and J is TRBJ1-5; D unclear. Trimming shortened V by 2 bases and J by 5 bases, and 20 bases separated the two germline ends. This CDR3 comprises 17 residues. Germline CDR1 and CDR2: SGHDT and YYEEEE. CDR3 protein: CASSFSSGSSRYQPQHF. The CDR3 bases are TGTGCCAGCAGCTTTTCATCGGGTAGCTCACGGTATCAGCCCCAGCATTTT.

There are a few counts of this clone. The CDR3 region has the DNA TGTGCCAGCAGTGAAGGACTAGCGGGTCGGTGGGGCACCGGGGAGCTGTTTTTT. The encoded protein is CASSEGLAGRWGTGELFF. V and J are TRBV5-4 and TRBJ2-2; TRBD2 agrees at 11 bases. Germline V gene lookup returns CDR1 SGHNT and CDR2 YYREEE (reference sequence). The CDR3 sequence is 18 residues long. The trim removed 5 bases at V and 4 bases at J, leaving 13 bases unmatched.

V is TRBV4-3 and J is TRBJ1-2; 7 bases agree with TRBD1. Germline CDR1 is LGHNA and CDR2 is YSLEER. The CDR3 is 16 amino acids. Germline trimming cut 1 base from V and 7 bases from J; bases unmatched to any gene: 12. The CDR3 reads CASSQVTARGRGGYTF. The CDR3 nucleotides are TGCGCCAGCAGCCAAGTGACAGCCAGGGGGAGAGGTGGCTACACCTTC.

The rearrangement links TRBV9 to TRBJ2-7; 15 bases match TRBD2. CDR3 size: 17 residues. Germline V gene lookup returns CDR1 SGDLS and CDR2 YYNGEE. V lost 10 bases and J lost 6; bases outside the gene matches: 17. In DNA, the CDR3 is TGTGCCCGCGTCGTTGGGACTAGCGGGGGGCGGGGTATCGAGCAGTACTTC. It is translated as CARVVGTSGGRGIEQYF.

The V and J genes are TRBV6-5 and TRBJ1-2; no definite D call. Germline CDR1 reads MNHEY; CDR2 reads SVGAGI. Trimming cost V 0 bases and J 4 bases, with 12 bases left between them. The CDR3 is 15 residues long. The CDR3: CASSYSRPAAYGYTF. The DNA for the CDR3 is TGTGCCAGCAGTTACTCGAGGCCGGCGGCCTATGGCTACACCTTC.

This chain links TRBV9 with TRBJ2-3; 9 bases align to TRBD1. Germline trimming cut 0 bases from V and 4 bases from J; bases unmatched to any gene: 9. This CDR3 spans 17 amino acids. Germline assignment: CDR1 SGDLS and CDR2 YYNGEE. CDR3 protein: CASSVEVSGQGPDTQYF. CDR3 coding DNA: TGTGCCAGCAGCGTAGAGGTCTCGGGACAGGGCCCAGATACGCAGTATTTT.

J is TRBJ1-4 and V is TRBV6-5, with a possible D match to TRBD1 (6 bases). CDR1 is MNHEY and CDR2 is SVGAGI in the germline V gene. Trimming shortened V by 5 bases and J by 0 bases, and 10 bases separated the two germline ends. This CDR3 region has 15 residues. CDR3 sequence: CASSATGPTNEKLFF. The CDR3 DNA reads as TGTGCCAGCAGTGCGACAGGTCCAACTAATGAAAAACTGTTTTTT.

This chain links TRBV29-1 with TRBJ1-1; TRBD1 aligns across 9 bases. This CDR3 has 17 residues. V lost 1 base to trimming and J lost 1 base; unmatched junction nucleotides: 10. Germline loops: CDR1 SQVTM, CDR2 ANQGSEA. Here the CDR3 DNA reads TGCAGCGTTGAAGTCCGTTCCCTGGGACAGGGGAACACTGAAGCTTTCTTT. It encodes CSVEVRSLGQGNTEAFF. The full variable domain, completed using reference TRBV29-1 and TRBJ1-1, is SAVISQKPSRDICQRGTSLTIQCQVDSQVTMMFWYRQQPGQSLTLIATANQGSEATYESGFVIDKFPISRPNLTFSTLTVSNMSPEDSSIYLCSVEVRSLGQGNTEAFFGQGTRLTVV.

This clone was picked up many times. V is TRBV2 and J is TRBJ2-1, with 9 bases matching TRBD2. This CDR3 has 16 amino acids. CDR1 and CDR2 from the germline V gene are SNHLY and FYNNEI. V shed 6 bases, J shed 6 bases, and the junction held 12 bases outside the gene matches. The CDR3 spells CASREHLGLAPNEQFF. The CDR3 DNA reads TGTGCCAGCAGGGAACACCTTGGACTAGCGCCCAATGAGCAGTTCTTC. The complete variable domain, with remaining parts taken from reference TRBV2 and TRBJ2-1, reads EPEVTQTPSHQVTQMGQEVILRCVPISNHLYFYWYRQILGQKVEFLVSFYNNEISEKSEIFDDQFSVERPDGSNFTLKIRSTKLEDSAMYFCASREHLGLAPNEQFFGPGTRLTVL.

The CDR3 DNA sequence: TGTGCCAGTAATACTCCATTTGGGACAGGGGGCACTGAAGCTTTCTTT. Translation gives CASNTPFGTGGTEAFF. The chain employs TRBV19 and TRBJ1-1; 11 bases align to TRBD1. The CDR3 is made up of 16 amino acids. The J segment lost 4 bases and the V segment lost 7 bases, leaving 11 bases of the junction unmatched. Germline CDR1 and CDR2: LNHDA and SQIVND (reference sequence).

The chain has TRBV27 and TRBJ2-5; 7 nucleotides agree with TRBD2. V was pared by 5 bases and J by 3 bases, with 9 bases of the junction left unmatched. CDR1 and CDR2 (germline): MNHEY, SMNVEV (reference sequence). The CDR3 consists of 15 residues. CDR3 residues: CASSGMGGGKETQYF. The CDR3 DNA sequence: TGTGCCAGCAGTGGGATGGGGGGAGGGAAAGAGACCCAGTACTTC.

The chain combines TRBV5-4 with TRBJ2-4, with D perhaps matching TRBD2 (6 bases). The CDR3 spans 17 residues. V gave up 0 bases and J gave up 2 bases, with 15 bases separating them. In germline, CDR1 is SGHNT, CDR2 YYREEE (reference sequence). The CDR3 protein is CASSLVGVGRTKNIQYF. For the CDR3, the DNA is TGTGCCAGCAGCTTGGTGGGGGTTGGGAGGACCAAAAACATTCAGTACTTC. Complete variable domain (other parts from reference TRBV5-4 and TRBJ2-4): ETGVTQSPTHLIKTRGQQVTLRCSSQSGHNTVSWYQQALGQGPQFIFQYYREEENGRGNFPPRFSGLQFPNYSSELNVNALELDDSALYLCASSLVGVGRTKNIQYFGAGTRLSVL.

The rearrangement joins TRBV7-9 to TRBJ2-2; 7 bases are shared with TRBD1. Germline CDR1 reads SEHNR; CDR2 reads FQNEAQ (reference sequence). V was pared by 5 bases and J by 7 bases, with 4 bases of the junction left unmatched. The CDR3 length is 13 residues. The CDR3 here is CASSPTGFGELFF. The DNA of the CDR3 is TGTGCCAGCAGCCCGACAGGGTTCGGGGAGCTGTTTTTT. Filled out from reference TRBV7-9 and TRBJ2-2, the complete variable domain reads DTGVSQNPRHKITKRGQNVTFRCDPISEHNRLYWYRQTLGQGPEFLTYFQNEAQLEKSRLLSDRFSAERPKGSFSTLEIQRTEQGDSAMYLCASSPTGFGELFFGEGSRLTVL.

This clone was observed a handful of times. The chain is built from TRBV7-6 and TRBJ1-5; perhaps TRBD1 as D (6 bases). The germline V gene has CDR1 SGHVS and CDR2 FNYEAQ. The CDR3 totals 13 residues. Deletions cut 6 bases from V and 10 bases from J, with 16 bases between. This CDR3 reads CASRGRGIGPQHF. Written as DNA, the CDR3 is TGTGCCAGCAGGGGCAGGGGAATCGGCCCCCAGCATTTT.

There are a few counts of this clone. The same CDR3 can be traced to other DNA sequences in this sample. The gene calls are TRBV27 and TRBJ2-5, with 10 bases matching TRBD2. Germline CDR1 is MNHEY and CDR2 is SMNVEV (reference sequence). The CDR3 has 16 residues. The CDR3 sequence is CVSSLVGTSATETQYF. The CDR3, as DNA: TGTGTCAGTAGTTTGGTGGGGACTAGCGCTACAGAGACCCAGTACTTC.

In DNA form, the CDR3 reads TGTGCCAGCAGTACTGGGAACACTGAAGCTTTCTTT. Amino acid sequence: CASSTGNTEAFF. This chain uses TRBV6-5 with TRBJ1-1, with D unresolved. Germline CDR1 is MNHEY and CDR2 is SVGAGI. V lost 5 bases to trimming and J lost 1 base, with 5 bases between them. CDR3 length: 12 amino acids.

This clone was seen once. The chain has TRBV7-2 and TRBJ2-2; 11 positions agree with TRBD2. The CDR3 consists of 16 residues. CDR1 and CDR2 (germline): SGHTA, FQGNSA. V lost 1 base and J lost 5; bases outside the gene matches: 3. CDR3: CASSLELAGVTGELFF. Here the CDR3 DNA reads TGTGCCAGCAGCTTAGAACTAGCGGGAGTGACCGGGGAGCTGTTTTTT.

In DNA form, the CDR3 reads TGTGCCAGTACGAGGAAACCAAATCAGCCCCAGCATTTT. Translating it yields CASTRKPNQPQHF. V is TRBV19 and J is TRBJ1-5, with no clear D. CDR1 is LNHDA and CDR2 is SQIVND in the germline V gene (reference sequence). Trimming cost V 7 bases and J 4 bases, with 11 bases left between them. This CDR3 contains 13 residues. The variable domain in full, completed from reference TRBV19 and TRBJ1-5, reads DGGITQSPKYLFRKEGQNVTLSCEQNLNHDAMYWYRQDPGQGLRLIYYSQIVNDFQKGDIAEGYSVSREKKESFPLTVTSAQKNPTAFYLCASTRKPNQPQHFGDGTRLSIL.

The CDR3 region is CASSELQGQPQHF. The CDR3 region has the DNA TGCGCCAGCAGCGAACTTCAGGGGCAGCCCCAGCATTTT. The chain links TRBV4-3 to TRBJ1-5, with a tentative D call TRBD1 (6 bases). The germline V gene has CDR1 LGHNA and CDR2 YSLEER. This CDR3 is 13 amino acids long. Between the trimmed V and J ends, which lost 5 bases and 7 bases, there was a span of 12 bases.

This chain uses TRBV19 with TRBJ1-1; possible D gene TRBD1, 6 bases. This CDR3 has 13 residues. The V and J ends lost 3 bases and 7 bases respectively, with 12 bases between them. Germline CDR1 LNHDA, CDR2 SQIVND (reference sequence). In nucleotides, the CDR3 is TGTGCCAGTAGTATCCAGGGGCTTGGTGAAGCTTTCTTT. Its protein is CASSIQGLGEAFF.

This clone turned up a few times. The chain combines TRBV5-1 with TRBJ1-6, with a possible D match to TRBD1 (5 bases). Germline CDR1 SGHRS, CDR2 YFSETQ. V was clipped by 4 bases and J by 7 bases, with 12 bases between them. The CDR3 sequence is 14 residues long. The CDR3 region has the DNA TGCGCCAGCAGCGACAGCTTACCAAATTCACCCCTCCACTTT. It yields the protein CASSDSLPNSPLHF.

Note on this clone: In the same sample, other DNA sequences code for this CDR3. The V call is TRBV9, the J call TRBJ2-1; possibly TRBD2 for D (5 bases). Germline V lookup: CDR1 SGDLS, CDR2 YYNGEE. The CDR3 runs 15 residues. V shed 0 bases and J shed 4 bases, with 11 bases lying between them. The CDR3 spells CASSVGGGGYNEQFF. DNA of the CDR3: TGTGCCAGCAGCGTAGGTGGAGGTGGTTACAATGAGCAGTTCTTC. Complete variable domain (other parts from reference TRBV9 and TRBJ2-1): DSGVTQTPKHLITATGQRVTLRCSPRSGDLSVYWYQQSLDQGLQFLIQYYNGEERAKGNILERFSAQQFPDLHSELNLSSLELGDSALYFCASSVGGGGYNEQFFGPGTRLTVL.